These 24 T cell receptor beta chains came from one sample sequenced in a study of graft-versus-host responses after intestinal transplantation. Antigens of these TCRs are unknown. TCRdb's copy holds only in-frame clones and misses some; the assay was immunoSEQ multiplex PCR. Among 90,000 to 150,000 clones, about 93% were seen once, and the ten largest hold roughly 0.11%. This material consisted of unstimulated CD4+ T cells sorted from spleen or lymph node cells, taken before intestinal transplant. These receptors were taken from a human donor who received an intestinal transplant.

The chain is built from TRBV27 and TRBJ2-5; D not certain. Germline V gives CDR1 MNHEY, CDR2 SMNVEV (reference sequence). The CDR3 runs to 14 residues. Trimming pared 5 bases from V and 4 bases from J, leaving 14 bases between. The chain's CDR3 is CASSIRSSRETQYF. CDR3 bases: TGTGCCAGCAGTATCCGGAGCAGTCGAGAGACCCAGTACTTC.

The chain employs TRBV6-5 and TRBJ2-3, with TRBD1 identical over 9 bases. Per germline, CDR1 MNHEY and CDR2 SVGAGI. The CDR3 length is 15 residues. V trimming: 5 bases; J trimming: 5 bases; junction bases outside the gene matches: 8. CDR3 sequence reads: CASSIGTGYLDTQYF. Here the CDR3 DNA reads TGTGCCAGCAGTATCGGGACAGGGTATCTAGATACGCAGTATTTT.

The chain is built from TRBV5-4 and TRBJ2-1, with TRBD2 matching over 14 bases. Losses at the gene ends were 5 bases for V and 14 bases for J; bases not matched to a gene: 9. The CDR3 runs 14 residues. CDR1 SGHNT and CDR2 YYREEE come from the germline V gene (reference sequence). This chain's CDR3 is CASRLGLAGVGEFF. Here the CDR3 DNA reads TGTGCCAGCAGACTGGGACTAGCGGGAGTCGGGGAGTTCTTC. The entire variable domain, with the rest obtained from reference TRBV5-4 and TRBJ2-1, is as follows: ETGVTQSPTHLIKTRGQQVTLRCSSQSGHNTVSWYQQALGQGPQFIFQYYREEENGRGNFPPRFSGLQFPNYSSELNVNALELDDSALYLCASRLGLAGVGEFFGPGTRLTVL.

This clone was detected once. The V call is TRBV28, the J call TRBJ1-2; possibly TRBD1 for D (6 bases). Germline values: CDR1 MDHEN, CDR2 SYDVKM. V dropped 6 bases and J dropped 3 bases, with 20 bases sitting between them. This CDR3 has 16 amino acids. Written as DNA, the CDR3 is TGTGCCAGCAGGATACCCGGTGTCCGGGGGCACTATGGCTACACCTTC. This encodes CASRIPGVRGHYGYTF.

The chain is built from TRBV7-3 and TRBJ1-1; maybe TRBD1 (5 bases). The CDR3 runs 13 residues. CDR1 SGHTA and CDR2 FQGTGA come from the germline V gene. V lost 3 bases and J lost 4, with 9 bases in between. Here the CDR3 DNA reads TGTGCCAGCAGCTTGCAGGGTTTCACTGAAGCTTTCTTT. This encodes CASSLQGFTEAFF.

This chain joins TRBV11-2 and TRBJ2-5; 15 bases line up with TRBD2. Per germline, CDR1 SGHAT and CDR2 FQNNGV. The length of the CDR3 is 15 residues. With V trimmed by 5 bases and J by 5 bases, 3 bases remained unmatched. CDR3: CASSPGLAGGETQYF. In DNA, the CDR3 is TGTGCCAGCAGCCCCGGACTAGCGGGAGGGGAGACCCAGTACTTC.

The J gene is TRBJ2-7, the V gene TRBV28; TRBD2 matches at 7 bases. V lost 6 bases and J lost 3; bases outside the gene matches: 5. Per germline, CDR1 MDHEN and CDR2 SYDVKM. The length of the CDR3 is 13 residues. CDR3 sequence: CASSIGGIYEQYF. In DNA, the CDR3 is TGTGCCAGCAGCATCGGGGGGATCTACGAGCAGTACTTC.

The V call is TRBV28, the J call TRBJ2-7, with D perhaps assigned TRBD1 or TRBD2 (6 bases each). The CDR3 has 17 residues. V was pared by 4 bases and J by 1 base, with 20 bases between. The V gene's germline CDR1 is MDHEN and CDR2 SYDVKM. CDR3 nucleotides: TGTGCCAGCAGTTGGGGGACGGGGGCGGACATTTCCTACGAGCAGTACTTC. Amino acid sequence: CASSWGTGADISYEQYF.

In nucleotides, the CDR3 is TGTGCCAGCGGATCTAGGGGGGTTGCCTACGAGCAGTACTTC. Translated, it gives CASGSRGVAYEQYF. This chain joins TRBV6-5 and TRBJ2-7, with D perhaps given as TRBD1 or TRBD2 (6 bases each). Germline V gene lookup returns CDR1 MNHEY and CDR2 SVGAGI. Trimming cost V 8 bases and J 2 bases, with 16 bases left between them. The CDR3 covers 14 residues.

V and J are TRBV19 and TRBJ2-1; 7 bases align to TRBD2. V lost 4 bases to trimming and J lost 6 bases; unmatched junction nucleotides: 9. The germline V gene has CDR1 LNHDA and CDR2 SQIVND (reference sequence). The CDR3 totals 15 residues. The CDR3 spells CASSKGGSFINEQFF. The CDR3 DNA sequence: TGTGCCAGTAGTAAGGGCGGGAGTTTTATCAATGAGCAGTTCTTC.

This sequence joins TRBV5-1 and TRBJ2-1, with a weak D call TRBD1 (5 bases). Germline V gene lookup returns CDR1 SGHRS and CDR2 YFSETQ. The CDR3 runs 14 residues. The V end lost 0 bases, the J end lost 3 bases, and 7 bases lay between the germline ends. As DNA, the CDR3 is TGCGCCAGCAGCTTGGGACAGTACTACAATGAGCAGTTCTTC. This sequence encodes CASSLGQYYNEQFF.

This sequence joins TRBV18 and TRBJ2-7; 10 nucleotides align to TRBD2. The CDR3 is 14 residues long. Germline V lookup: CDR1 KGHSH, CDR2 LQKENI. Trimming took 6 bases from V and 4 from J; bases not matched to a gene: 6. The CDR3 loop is CASSPGTSAYEQYF. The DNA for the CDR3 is TGTGCCAGCTCGCCTGGGACTAGCGCATACGAGCAGTACTTC.

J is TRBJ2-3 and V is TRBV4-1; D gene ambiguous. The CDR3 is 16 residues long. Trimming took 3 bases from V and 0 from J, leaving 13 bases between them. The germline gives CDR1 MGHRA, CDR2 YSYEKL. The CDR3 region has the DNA TGCGCCAGCAGCCACACCATTTACGTTAGCACAGATACGCAGTATTTT. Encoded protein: CASSHTIYVSTDTQYF.

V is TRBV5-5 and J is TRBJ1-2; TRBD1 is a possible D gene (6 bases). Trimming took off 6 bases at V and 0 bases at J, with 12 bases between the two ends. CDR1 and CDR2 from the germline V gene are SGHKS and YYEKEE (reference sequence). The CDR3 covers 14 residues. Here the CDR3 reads CASNGQLANYGYTF. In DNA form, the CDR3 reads TGTGCCAGCAACGGACAGCTAGCTAACTATGGCTACACCTTC.

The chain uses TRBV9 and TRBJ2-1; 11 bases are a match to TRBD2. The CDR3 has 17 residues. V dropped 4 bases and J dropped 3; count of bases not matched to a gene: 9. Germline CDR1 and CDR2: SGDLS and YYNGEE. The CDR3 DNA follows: TGTGCCAGCAGCCGTAGGGAGACTAGCGGGAACTACAATGAGCAGTTCTTC. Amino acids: CASSRRETSGNYNEQFF.

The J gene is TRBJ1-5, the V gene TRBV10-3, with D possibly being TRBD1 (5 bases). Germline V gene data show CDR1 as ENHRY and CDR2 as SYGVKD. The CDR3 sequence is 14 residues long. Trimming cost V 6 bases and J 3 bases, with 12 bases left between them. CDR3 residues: CAIRGGDSNQPQHF. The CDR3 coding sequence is TGTGCCATCAGGGGGGGGGATTCCAATCAGCCCCAGCATTTT.

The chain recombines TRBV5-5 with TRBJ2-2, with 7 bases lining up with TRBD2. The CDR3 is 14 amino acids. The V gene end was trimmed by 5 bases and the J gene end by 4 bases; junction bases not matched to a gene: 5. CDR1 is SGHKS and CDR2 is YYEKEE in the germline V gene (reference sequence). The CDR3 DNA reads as TGTGCCAGCAGTTGGGACTACCCCACCGGGGAGCTGTTTTTT. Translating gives CASSWDYPTGELFF.

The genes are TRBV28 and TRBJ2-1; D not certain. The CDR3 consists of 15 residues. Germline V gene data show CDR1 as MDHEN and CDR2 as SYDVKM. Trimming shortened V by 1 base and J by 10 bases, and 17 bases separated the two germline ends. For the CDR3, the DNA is TGTGCCAGCAGTTTATCCTCTGGCCGCAGCCTAGAGCAGTTCTTC. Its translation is CASSLSSGRSLEQFF.

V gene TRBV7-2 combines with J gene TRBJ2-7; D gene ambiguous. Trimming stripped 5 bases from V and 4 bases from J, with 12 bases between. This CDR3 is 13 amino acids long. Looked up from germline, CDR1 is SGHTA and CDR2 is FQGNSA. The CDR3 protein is CASSDPLGYEQYF. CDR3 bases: TGTGCCAGCAGCGATCCTCTCGGATACGAGCAGTACTTC. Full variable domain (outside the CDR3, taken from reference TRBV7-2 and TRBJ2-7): GAGVSQSPSNKVTEKGKDVELRCDPISGHTALYWYRQSLGQGLEFLIYFQGNSAPDKSGLPSDRFSAERTGGSVSTLTIQRTQQEDSAVYLCASSDPLGYEQYFGPGTRLTVT.

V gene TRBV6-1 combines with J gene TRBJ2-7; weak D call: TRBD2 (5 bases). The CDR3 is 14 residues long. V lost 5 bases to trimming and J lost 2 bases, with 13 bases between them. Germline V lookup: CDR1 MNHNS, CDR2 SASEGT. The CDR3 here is CASSRSGLTYEQYF. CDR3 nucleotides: TGTGCCAGCAGTCGAAGCGGTCTCACCTACGAGCAGTACTTC.

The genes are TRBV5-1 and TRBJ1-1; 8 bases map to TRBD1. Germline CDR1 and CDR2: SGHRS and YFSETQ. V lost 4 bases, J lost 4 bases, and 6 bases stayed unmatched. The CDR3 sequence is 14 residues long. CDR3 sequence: CASSPHGQGTEAFF. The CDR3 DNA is TGCGCCAGCAGCCCCCACGGACAGGGCACTGAAGCTTTCTTT.

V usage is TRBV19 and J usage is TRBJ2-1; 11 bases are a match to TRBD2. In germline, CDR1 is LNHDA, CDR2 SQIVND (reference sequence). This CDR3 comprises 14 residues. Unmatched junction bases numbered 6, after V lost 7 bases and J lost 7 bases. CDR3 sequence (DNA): TGTGCCAGTAATAGCGGGAGGGCCATAAATGAGCAGTTCTTC. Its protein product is CASNSGRAINEQFF.

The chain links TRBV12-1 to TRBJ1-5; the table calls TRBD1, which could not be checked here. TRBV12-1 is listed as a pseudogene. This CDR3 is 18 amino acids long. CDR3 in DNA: TGTGCCAGCAGCCATGACAGGGGATGGGGTTATAGCAATCAGCCCCAGCATTTT. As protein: CASSHDRGWGYSNQPQHF.

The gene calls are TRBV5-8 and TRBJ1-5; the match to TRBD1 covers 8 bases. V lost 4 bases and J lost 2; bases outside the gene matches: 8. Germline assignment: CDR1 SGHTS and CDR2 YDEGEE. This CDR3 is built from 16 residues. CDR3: CASSLTRGLGNQPQHF. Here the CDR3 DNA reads TGTGCCAGCAGCCTTACCAGGGGGCTCGGCAATCAGCCCCAGCATTTT.